The rows below give T cell receptor beta chains drawn from one sample of a study of blood T cell repertoires in COVID-19. Produced via immunoSEQ multiplex PCR; TCRdb's table is partial and in-frame only. The repertoire holds about 330,000 clones, with over 75% as singletons. Sequencing was done on a sample of peripheral blood. Source of these receptors: a woman aged 45 to 65 with active or convalescent COVID-19. Both conserved end residues are part of each CDR3. The D gene is left open where the match is weak. The size entry is marked missing in some rows and otherwise reads once, few, many or a size class.

D | length | size | J | V | DNA | CDR3
TRBD1 | 15 | - | TRBJ2-3 | TRBV28 | TGTGCCAGCAGCTCCGGACAGGGGGCACCAGATACGCAGTATTTT | CASSSGQGAPDTQYF
- | 14 | few | TRBJ1-1 | TRBV11-2 | TGTGCCAGCAGCTCAATTCGGGGAAGCACTGAAGCTTTCTTT | CASSSIRGSTEAFF
- | 14 | - | TRBJ1-5 | TRBV7-9 | TGTGCCAGCAGCCCTGGGGGGGCTGGGCAGCCCCAGCATTTT | CASSPGGAGQPQHF
- | 16 | - | TRBJ1-3 | TRBV5-1 | TGCGCCAGCACCCCTTCGGCCGAGGCTCTGGGTGGCACCATATATTTT | CASTPSAEALGGTIYF
- | 15 | - | TRBJ1-4 | TRBV7-8 | TGTGCCAGCAGCTTAATTTTGGGGGCGGGTGAAAAACTGTTTTTT | CASSLILGAGEKLFF
- | 15 | - | TRBJ2-2 | TRBV11-3 | TGTGCCAGCAGCATCTCCGGGACTAACACCGGGGAGCTGTTTTTT | CASSISGTNTGELFF
TRBD2 | 15 | - | TRBJ2-1 | TRBV7-2 | TGTGCCAGCAGCTCCCGACTAGCGGGGGGGCTTGAGCAGTTCTTC | CASSSRLAGGLEQFF
TRBD2 | 15 | - | TRBJ2-7 | TRBV6-5 | TGTGCCAGCAGTAAGGGACTAGCAGACTCCTACGAGCAGTACTTC | CASSKGLADSYEQYF
- | 14 | - | TRBJ1-1 | TRBV19 | TGTGCCAGTAGTATCCCGACTTCTCCGTACGAAGCTTTCTTT | CASSIPTSPYEAFF
TRBD1 | 15 | - | TRBJ1-3 | TRBV30 | TGTGCCTGGACGAGGGACAGGAGCTCTGGAAACACCATATATTTT | CAWTRDRSSGNTIYF
- | 13 | - | TRBJ1-3 | TRBV2 | TGTGCCAGCAGTTTCCTGGACAGAGGCACCATATATTTT | CASSFLDRGTIYF
- | 13 | - | TRBJ2-5 | TRBV6-6 | TGTGCCAGCAGTACACAGCCCCAAGAGACCCAGTACTTC | CASSTQPQETQYF
- | 13 | once | TRBJ1-1 | TRBV10-3 | TGTGCCATCAGTGGAGCCCGCGGGCCTGAAGCTTTCTTT | CAISGARGPEAFF
- | 15 | - | TRBJ1-5 | TRBV27 | TGTGCCAGCAGTCGACTGAACAACGGCAATCAGCCCCAGCATTTT | CASSRLNNGNQPQHF
- | 17 | - | TRBJ1-6 | TRBV9 | TGTGCCAGCAGCGTAGTTCCCGGAACAGGCGGTAATTCACCCCTCCACTTT | CASSVVPGTGGNSPLHF
- | 13 | - | TRBJ2-1 | TRBV4-1 | TGCGCCAGCAGCCAAGACGGGATTCATGAGCAGTTCTTC | CASSQDGIHEQFF
TRBD1 | 14 | - | TRBJ1-2 | TRBV2 | TGTGCCAGCACCCCACCAGGGGGTAGGGTTGGCTACACCTTC | CASTPPGGRVGYTF
TRBD2 | 14 | - | TRBJ2-7 | TRBV29-1 | TGCAGCGTTGCGACTAGCGGGAGCTCCTACGAGCAGTACTTC | CSVATSGSSYEQYF
- | 12 | - | TRBJ1-2 | TRBV30 | TGTGCCTGGAGTGTCGAGAACTATGGCTACACCTTC | CAWSVENYGYTF
- | 15 | - | TRBJ2-7 | TRBV29-1 | TGCAGCGCCTTTACCGGGACATATACCTCCTACGAGCAGTACTTC | CSAFTGTYTSYEQYF
- | 13 | - | TRBJ2-7 | TRBV30 | TGTGCCTGGAAAGAACCATCAACTTACGAGCAGTACTTC | CAWKEPSTYEQYF
- | 15 | - | TRBJ1-1 | TRBV19 | TGTGCCAGTAGTATCCGGGCGGGCGGGAACACTGAAGCTTTCTTT | CASSIRAGGNTEAFF
- | 13 | once | TRBJ2-1 | TRBV7-9 | TGTGCCAGCAGTAGTTGGGACAACAATGAGCAGTTCTTC | CASSSWDNNEQFF
TRBD2 | 15 | - | TRBJ2-2 | TRBV9 | TGTGCCAGCAGCGTAGACGGGAGGGCCGCTGGGGAGCTGTTTTTT | CASSVDGRAAGELFF
TRBD1 | 16 | - | TRBJ2-5 | TRBV14 | TGTGCCAGCAGCAAAAGGGACAGGTTGATTTTGGAGACCCAGTACTTC | CASSKRDRLILETQYF
- | 16 | once | TRBJ2-1 | TRBV14 | TGTGCCAGCAGCCGAGGGGACACGTTTTACTACAATGAGCAGTTCTTC | CASSRGDTFYYNEQFF
TRBD2 | 14 | - | TRBJ2-2 | TRBV7-3 | TGTGCCAGCAGGGCGGGGGGTAACACCGGGGAGCTGTTTTTT | CASRAGGNTGELFF
- | 16 | - | TRBJ2-1 | TRBV11-3 | TGTGCCAGCAGCTTAGGGGGTTCTAGAGGGAAGAATGAGCAGTTCTTC | CASSLGGSRGKNEQFF
- | 16 | - | TRBJ1-5 | TRBV10-3 | TGTGCCATCAGCAGAACAGGAGCTCTGGGCAATCAGCCCCAGCATTTT | CAISRTGALGNQPQHF
TRBD2 | 15 | - | TRBJ2-7 | TRBV5-1 | TGCGCCAGCAGCTTTGAGAGGACTAGCGGTTACGAGCAGTACTTC | CASSFERTSGYEQYF
- | 12 | - | TRBJ1-4 | TRBV3-1/TRBV3-2 | TGTGCCAGCAGCCAAAGGAGGGAAAAACTGTTTTTT | CASSQRREKLFF
- | 14 | - | TRBJ2-7 | TRBV7-2 | TGTGCCAGCAGCTTAGATAGGGGGTACTACGAGCAGTACTTC | CASSLDRGYYEQYF
TRBD1 | 14 | - | TRBJ2-7 | TRBV7-9 | TGTGCCAGCAGCCCGGGACAGGGGTCCCACGAGCAGTACTTC | CASSPGQGSHEQYF
TRBD1 | 14 | - | TRBJ1-2 | TRBV19 | TGTGCCAGCCGAAGACAGGGGGCGGACTATGGCTACACCTTC | CASRRQGADYGYTF
TRBD2 | 15 | - | TRBJ2-1 | TRBV9 | TGTGCCAGCAGCGTAGTGTCTAGCGGGAGGGCTGAGCAGTTCTTC | CASSVVSSGRAEQFF
TRBD2 | 12 | - | TRBJ2-1 | TRBV29-1 | TGCAGCGTTGGAGTAGCGGGGAATGAGCAGTTCTTC | CSVGVAGNEQFF
TRBD1 | 15 | - | TRBJ1-6 | TRBV18 | TGTGCCAGCTCCCAGGCACAGGGGGGTAATTCACCCCTCCACTTT | CASSQAQGGNSPLHF